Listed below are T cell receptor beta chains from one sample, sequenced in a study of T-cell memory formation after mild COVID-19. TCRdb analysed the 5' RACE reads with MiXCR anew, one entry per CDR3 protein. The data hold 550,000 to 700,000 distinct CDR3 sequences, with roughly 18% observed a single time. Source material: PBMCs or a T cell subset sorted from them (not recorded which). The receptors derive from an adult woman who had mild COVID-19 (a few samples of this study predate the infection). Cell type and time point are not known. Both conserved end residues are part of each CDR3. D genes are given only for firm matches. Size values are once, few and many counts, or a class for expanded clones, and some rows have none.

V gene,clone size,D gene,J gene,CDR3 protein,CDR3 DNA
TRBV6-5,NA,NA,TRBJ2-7,CASSYKQGSNEQYF,TGTGCCAGCAGTTACAAACAGGGTAGCAACGAGCAGTACTTC
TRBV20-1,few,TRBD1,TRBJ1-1,CSAYPGQVNTEAFF,TGCAGTGCTTATCCGGGACAGGTCAACACTGAAGCTTTCTTT
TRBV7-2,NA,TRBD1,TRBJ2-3,CASSRDRGGGLDTQYF,TGTGCCAGCAGCCGCGACCGAGGGGGCGGGTTAGATACGCAGTATTTT
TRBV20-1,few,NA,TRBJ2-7,CSATFPRAGPSYEQYF,TGCAGTGCTACATTCCCGAGGGCGGGGCCTTCCTACGAGCAGTACTTC
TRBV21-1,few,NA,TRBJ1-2,CASSKDGPSTNYGYTF,TGTGCCAGCAGCAAAGACGGACCCTCCACGAACTATGGCTACACCTTC
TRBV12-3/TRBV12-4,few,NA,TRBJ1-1,CASSFQDTEAFF,TGTGCCAGCAGTTTTCAAGACACTGAAGCTTTCTTT
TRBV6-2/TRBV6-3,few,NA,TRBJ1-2,CASSQGRGYTF,TGTGCCAGCAGTCAGGGTCGTGGCTACACCTTC
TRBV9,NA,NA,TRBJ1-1,CASSVVLNTEAFF,TGTGCCAGCAGCGTAGTCCTGAACACTGAAGCTTTCTTT
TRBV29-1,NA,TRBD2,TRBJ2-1,CSVGPGAGTYNEQFF,TGCAGCGTTGGCCCCGGAGCGGGGACCTACAATGAGCAGTTCTTC
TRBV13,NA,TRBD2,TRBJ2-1,CASSLETSGTYNEQFF,TGTGCCAGCAGCTTAGAGACTAGCGGCACCTACAATGAGCAGTTCTTC
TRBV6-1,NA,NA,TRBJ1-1,CASRDSGGGVNTEAFF,TGTGCCAGCAGGGATTCGGGGGGTGGCGTGAACACTGAAGCTTTCTTT
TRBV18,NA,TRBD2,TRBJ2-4,CASSPSSGGSAKNIQYF,TGTGCCAGCTCACCGTCTAGCGGAGGGTCAGCCAAAAACATTCAGTACTTC
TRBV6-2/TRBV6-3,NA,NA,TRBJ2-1,CASSYASYNEQFF,TGTGCCAGCAGTTACGCCTCCTACAATGAGCAGTTCTTC
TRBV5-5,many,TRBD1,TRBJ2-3,CASSRGTGGDTQYF,TGTGCCAGCAGCAGAGGGACAGGAGGAGATACGCAGTATTTT
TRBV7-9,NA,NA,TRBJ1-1,CASSLVGATEAFF,TGTGCCAGCAGCCTTGTGGGGGCCACTGAAGCTTTCTTT
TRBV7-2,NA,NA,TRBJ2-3,CASSPGPKGTDTQYF,TGTGCCAGCAGTCCGGGGCCCAAGGGCACAGATACGCAGTATTTT